This TCR beta chain was recorded in a study of blood T cell repertoires in COVID-19. CDR1 and CDR2 (germline): SGHNT, YENEEA. CDR3 length: 16 amino acids. With 0 bases clipped from V and 4 bases from J, the junction kept 4 bases outside the gene matches. Generated by immunoSEQ multiplex PCR, the TCRdb table keeps only in-frame clones and is missing some. The repertoire holds 20,000 to 30,000 clones, with about 92% as singletons. The sequence was obtained from a human donor in a cohort sampled during active COVID-19. The chain couples TRBV11-3 to TRBJ2-2; 8 nucleotides match TRBD1. The sequencing sample was made of peripheral blood. The CDR3 sequence is CASSLEGTGATGELFF. CDR3 bases: TGTGCCAGCAGCTTAGAGGGGACAGGCGCCACCGGGGAGCTGTTTTTT.